This entry features one TCR beta chain sequence. The entry originates in a study of blood T cell repertoires in COVID-19. In the study overall: Sites in the United States, Italy and Spain provided acute and convalescent COVID-19 samples. Sample material is recorded as cDNA or gDNA derived from T cells, B-cell-depleted T cells, or PBMCs.

J lost 7 bases, V lost 4 bases, and 8 bases had no gene match. The CDR3 extends over 14 amino acids. Germline V gene data show CDR1 as GTSNPN and CDR2 as SVGIG (reference sequence). Only in-frame clones appear in the TCRdb table, and some are missing; sequencing was by immunoSEQ multiplex PCR. The data hold 25,000 to 30,000 clones, with about 87% observed a single time. Sequencing was done on a sample of peripheral blood. The receptor was isolated from a human donor in a cohort sampled during active COVID-19. The donor label of this sample is uncertain. The J gene is TRBJ2-1, the V gene TRBV30; 9 nucleotides match TRBD2. Here the CDR3 DNA reads TGTGCCTGGACCCGACTAGCGGTTGGGAATGAGCAGTTCTTC. This sequence encodes CAWTRLAVGNEQFF.